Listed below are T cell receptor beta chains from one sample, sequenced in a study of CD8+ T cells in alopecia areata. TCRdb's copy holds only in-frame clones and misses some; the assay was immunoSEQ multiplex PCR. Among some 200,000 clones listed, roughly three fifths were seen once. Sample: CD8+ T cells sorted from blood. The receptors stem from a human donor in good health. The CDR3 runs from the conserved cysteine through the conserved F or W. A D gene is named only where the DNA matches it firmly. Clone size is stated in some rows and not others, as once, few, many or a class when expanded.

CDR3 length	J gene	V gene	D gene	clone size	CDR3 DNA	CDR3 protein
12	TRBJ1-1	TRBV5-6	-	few	TGTGCCAGCAGCTTTTTTGGCACTGAAGCTTTCTTT	CASSFFGTEAFF
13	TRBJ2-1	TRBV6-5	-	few	TGTGCCAGCAGTCAGGGACTTACCAATGAGCAGTTCTTC	CASSQGLTNEQFF
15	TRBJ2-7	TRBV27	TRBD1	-	TGTGCCAGCAGTGACACACAGGGGGCGGGCTACGAGCAGTACTTC	CASSDTQGAGYEQYF
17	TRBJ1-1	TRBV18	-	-	TGTGCCAGCTCACCAGAGGGCCCATACGGTATGAACACTGAAGCTTTCTTT	CASSPEGPYGMNTEAFF
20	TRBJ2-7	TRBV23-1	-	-	TGCGCCAGCAGTCAATCCCCGGTCGGACACTGGCGAAGGAGGCCCTACGAGCAGTACTTC	CASSQSPVGHWRRRPYEQYF
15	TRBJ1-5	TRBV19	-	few	TGTGCCAGTAGCACTCTACGGGCAAACAATCAGCCCCAGCATTTT	CASSTLRANNQPQHF
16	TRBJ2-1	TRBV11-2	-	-	TGTGCCAGCAGCTCCGAGCGGACCTCCTCCTACAATGAGCAGTTCTTC	CASSSERTSSYNEQFF
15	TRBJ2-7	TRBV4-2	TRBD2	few	TGTGCCAGCAGCCAAGTGCCTAGCGGCCCTGGCGAGCAGTACTTC	CASSQVPSGPGEQYF
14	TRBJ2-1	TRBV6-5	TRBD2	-	TGTGCCAGCAGTTACGGAGTTAGCGGGTATGAGCAGTTCTTC	CASSYGVSGYEQFF
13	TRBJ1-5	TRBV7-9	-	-	TGTGCCAGCAGCCTGACAGACAATCAGCCCCAGCATTTT	CASSLTDNQPQHF
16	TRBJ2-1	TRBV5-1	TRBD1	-	TGCGCCAGCAGCCTGGCGGGACAGGGTAGCAAGAATGAGCAGTTCTTC	CASSLAGQGSKNEQFF
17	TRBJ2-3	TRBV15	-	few	TGTGCCACCAGCAGAGATAGGAGGGGGCCCCCCACAGATACGCAGTATTTT	CATSRDRRGPPTDTQYF
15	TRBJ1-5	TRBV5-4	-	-	TGTGCCAGCAGCTTGGACGGGGGCTTTCTTCAGCCCCAGCATTTT	CASSLDGGFLQPQHF
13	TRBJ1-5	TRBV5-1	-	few	TGCGCCAGCAGCACCGGAGACAATCAGCCCCAGCATTTT	CASSTGDNQPQHF
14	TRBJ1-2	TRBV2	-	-	TGTGCCAGCAGCGGAGACGGTCCTAACTATGGCTACACCTTC	CASSGDGPNYGYTF
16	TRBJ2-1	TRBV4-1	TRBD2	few	TGCGCCAGCAGCCAGAGTAGCGGGGGAGCGGCGGCCGAGCAGTTCTTC	CASSQSSGGAAAEQFF
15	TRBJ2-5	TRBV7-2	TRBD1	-	TGTGCCAGCAGCCCCGGGACAGGGTCCAGGGAGACCCAGTACTTC	CASSPGTGSRETQYF
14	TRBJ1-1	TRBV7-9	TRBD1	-	TGTGCCAGCAGCCGGTGGGACAGAAACACTGAAGCTTTCTTT	CASSRWDRNTEAFF
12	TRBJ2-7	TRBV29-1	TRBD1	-	TGCAGCGTTGATGGACAGGGCTACGAGCAGTACTTC	CSVDGQGYEQYF
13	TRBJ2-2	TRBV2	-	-	TGTGCCAGCACGGGCACGAACACCGGGGAGCTGTTTTTT	CASTGTNTGELFF
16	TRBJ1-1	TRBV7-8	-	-	TGTGCCAGCAGCTTAGCAGGCAGCAGTTTATTCACTGAAGCTTTCTTT	CASSLAGSSLFTEAFF
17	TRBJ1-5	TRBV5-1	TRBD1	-	TGCGCCAGCAGCTTGGGGATGACAGGGGGCGGCAATCAGCCCCAGCATTTT	CASSLGMTGGGNQPQHF
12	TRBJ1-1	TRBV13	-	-	TGTGCCAGCAGCACCCGAACAAAGGAAGCTTTCTTT	CASSTRTKEAFF
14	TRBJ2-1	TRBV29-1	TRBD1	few	TGCAGCGGGGGGACAGGGGAACCCTACAATGAGCAGTTCTTC	CSGGTGEPYNEQFF
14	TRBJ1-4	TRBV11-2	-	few	TGTGCCAGCGGGAGGCCCGGTCCTAATGAAAAACTGTTTTTT	CASGRPGPNEKLFF
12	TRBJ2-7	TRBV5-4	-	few	TGTGCCAGCAGCTTGGGGAACAACGAGCAGTACTTC	CASSLGNNEQYF
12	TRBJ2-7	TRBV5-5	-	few	TGTGCCAGCAGCTTGGCCATGAACGAGCAGTACTTC	CASSLAMNEQYF
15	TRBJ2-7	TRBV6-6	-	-	TGTGCCAGCAGACCCTCTAGCGTAAGCTCCTACGAGCAGTACTTC	CASRPSSVSSYEQYF
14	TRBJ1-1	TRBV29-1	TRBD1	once	TGCAGCGCAACTTCGGGACAGACGAACACTGAAGCTTTCTTT	CSATSGQTNTEAFF
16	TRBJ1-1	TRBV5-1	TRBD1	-	TGCGCCAGCAGTCATGGGACAGGAGGGGTGAACACTGAAGCTTTCTTT	CASSHGTGGVNTEAFF
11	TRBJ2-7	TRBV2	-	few	TGTGCCGGAAGGGTCTCCCACGAGCAGTACTTC	CAGRVSHEQYF
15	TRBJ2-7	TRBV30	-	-	TGTGCCTGGATACCGAGCCGGAGGAGCTCCTACGAGCAGTACTTC	CAWIPSRRSSYEQYF
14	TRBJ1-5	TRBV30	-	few	TGTGCCTGGAGTGTTGGGCTGGGGAATCAGCCCCAGCATTTT	CAWSVGLGNQPQHF
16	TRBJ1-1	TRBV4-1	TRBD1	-	TGCGCCAGCAGCCTCCTCCCGGGACAGGGGAACACTGAAGCTTTCTTT	CASSLLPGQGNTEAFF
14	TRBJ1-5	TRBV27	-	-	TGTGCCAGCAGTTTCGGGGTGCCCAATCAGCCCCAGCATTTT	CASSFGVPNQPQHF
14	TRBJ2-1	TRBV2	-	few	TGTGCCAGCAGTGACTCGGCGGGTCACAATGAGCAGTTCTTC	CASSDSAGHNEQFF
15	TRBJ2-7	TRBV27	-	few	TGTGCCAGCAGTCCCGGGGGAGCGGAGCACTACGAGCAGTACTTC	CASSPGGAEHYEQYF
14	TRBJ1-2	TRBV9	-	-	TGTGCCAGCAGCCCCTCAGGAGGGGGAAATGGCTACACCTTC	CASSPSGGGNGYTF
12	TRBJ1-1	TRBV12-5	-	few	TGTGCTAGTGACTCAGGATCCACTGAAGCTTTCTTT	CASDSGSTEAFF
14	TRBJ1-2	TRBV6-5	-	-	TGTGCCAGCAGTCTCAGTCCCTCTAACTATGGCTACACCTTC	CASSLSPSNYGYTF
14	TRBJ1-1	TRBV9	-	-	TGTGCCAGCAGCGTAGACGGGGGGAGCACTGAAGCTTTCTTT	CASSVDGGSTEAFF
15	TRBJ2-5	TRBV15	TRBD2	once	TGTGCCACCAGCAGAGGCGGGGGGGAAGGGGAGACCCAGTACTTC	CATSRGGGEGETQYF
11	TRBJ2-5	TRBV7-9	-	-	TGTGCCAGCAGCGAGAGGGAGACCCAGTACTTC	CASSERETQYF
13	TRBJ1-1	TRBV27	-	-	TGTGCCAGCAGTTTAGGCTCAGGCACTGAAGCTTTCTTT	CASSLGSGTEAFF